A selection of T cell receptor beta chains follows, all from one sample in a study of T cell repertoires in cytomegalovirus infection. TCRdb called the reads again in MiXCR, with one record for every CDR3 protein. The table lists 650,000 to 900,000 distinct CDR3 sequences, about 29% of them singletons, with around 13% in the top ten. These receptors have no identified antigens. Sequenced here: cultured CD8+ T cells from PBMCs, sampled from culture after CMV antigen stimulation. These receptor sequences come from a human donor in good health (CMV status not recorded). Some clones in this sample may be carry-over from other donors' samples. Each CDR3 is given with its conserved first and last residue.

length: 15; J: TRBJ1-5; V: TRBV11-2; CDR3: CASSLGTGDNQPQHF
length: 15; J: TRBJ2-7; V: TRBV11-1; CDR3: CASSLVGRVDYEQYF
length: 15; J: TRBJ1-1; V: TRBV14; CDR3: CASSQEGQGWTEAFF
length: 17; J: TRBJ2-6; V: TRBV12-3/TRBV12-4; CDR3: CATEGGGGSPGANVLTF
length: 16; J: TRBJ2-1; V: TRBV27; CDR3: CASSLHGGPSYNEQFF
length: 15; J: TRBJ2-7; V: TRBV20-1; CDR3: CSARVAGGYSYEQYF
length: 17; J: TRBJ2-1; V: TRBV2; CDR3: CASRRALAGAAYNEQFF
length: 17; J: TRBJ2-2; V: TRBV10-3; CDR3: CAISEPTTGVRTGELFF
length: 16; J: TRBJ1-2; V: TRBV7-8; CDR3: CASSFQGRAGYYGYTF
length: 16; J: TRBJ2-4; V: TRBV7-8; CDR3: CASSPDRGQGKNIQYF
length: 13; J: TRBJ2-1; V: TRBV27; CDR3: CASSWGQIYEQFF
length: 15; J: TRBJ2-7; V: TRBV27; CDR3: CASSPLAPLRYEQYF
length: 16; J: TRBJ2-3; V: TRBV7-8; CDR3: CASSPGGLVIRGTQYF
length: 13; J: TRBJ1-1; V: TRBV19; CDR3: CASSTGLNSEAFF
length: 11; J: TRBJ2-4; V: TRBV29-1; CDR3: CSVGRWDIQYF
length: 16; J: TRBJ1-1; V: TRBV12-3/TRBV12-4; CDR3: CASSLTGGVMRTEAFF
length: 16; J: TRBJ2-7; V: TRBV7-9; CDR3: CASSLGVGAFSYEQYF
length: 16; J: TRBJ2-1; V: TRBV19; CDR3: CASSILRGKTYNEQFF
length: 18; J: TRBJ2-1; V: TRBV4-1; CDR3: CASSQDGVAGGPYNEQFF
length: 14; J: TRBJ2-1; V: TRBV20-1; CDR3: CSIDRITIDNEQFF
length: 15; J: TRBJ2-1; V: TRBV6-1; CDR3: CASSERTGAYNEQFF
length: 14; J: TRBJ1-5; V: TRBV6-5; CDR3: CASSSSGPGQPQHF
length: 14; J: TRBJ2-5; V: TRBV27; CDR3: CASRNGQGQETQYF
length: 18; J: TRBJ2-3; V: TRBV7-9; CDR3: CASSLTVWDSARTDTQYF
length: 20; J: TRBJ1-5; V: TRBV2; CDR3: CASSTDPGQGGVRSNQPQHF
length: 17; J: TRBJ1-5; V: TRBV4-1; CDR3: CVSSQDFTGTSNQPQHF
length: 15; J: TRBJ1-2; V: TRBV7-9; CDR3: CASSTDGWAAYGYTF